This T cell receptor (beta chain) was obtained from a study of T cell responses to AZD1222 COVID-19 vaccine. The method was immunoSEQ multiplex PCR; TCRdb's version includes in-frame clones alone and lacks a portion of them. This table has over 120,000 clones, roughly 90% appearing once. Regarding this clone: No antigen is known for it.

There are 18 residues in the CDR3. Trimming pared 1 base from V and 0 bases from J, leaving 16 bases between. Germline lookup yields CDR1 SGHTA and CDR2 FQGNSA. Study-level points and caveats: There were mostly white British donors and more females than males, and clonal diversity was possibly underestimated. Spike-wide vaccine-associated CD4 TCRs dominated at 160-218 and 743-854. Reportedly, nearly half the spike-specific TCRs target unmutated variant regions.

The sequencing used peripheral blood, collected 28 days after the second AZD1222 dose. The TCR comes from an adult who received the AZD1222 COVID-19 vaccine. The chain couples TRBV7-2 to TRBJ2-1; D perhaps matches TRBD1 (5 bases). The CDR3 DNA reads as TGTGCCAGCAGCTTAGTGGGGCAGTCCCTTAGCTCCTACAATGAGCAGTTCTTC. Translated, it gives CASSLVGQSLSSYNEQFF.